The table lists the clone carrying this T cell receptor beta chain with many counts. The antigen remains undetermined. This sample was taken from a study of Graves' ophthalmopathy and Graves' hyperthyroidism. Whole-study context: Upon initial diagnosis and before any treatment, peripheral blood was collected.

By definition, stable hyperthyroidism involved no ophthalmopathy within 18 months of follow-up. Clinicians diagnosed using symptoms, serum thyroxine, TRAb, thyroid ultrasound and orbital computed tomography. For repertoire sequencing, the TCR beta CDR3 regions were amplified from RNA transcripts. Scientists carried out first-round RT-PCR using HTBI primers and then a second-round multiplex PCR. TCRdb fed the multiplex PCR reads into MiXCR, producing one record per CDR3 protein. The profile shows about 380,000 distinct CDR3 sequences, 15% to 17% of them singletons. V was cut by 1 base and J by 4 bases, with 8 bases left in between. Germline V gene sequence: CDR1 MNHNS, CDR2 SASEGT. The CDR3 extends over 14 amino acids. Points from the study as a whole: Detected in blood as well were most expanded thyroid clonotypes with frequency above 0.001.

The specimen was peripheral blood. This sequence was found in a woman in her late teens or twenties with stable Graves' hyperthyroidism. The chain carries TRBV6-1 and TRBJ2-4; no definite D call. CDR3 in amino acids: CASSEVAMKNIQYF. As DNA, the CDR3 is TGTGCCAGCAGTGAAGTGGCCATGAAAAACATTCAGTACTTC.